A selection of T cell receptor beta chains follows, all from one sample in a study of blood T cell repertoires in COVID-19. Repertoires were generated with immunoSEQ multiplex PCR, while TCRdb's copy carries only in-frame clones and drops some. The sample lists tens of thousands of clones, around three quarters occurring once. The sample consisted of peripheral blood. The receptors stem from a man aged 50-59 years with active or convalescent COVID-19. CDR3s include the opening cysteine and the closing phenylalanine or tryptophan. Fields, in order: J gene, D gene, clone size, V gene, CDR3 DNA, CDR3 protein. The D gene is left open where the match is weak. Clone size appears in some rows only: once, few, many, or a class for an expanded clone.

J gene: TRBJ2-3
D gene: -
clone size: -
V gene: TRBV6-4
CDR3 DNA: TGTGCCAGCAGTGACTCGCCGGGGGATACGCAGTATTTT
CDR3 protein: CASSDSPGDTQYF

J gene: TRBJ1-6
D gene: -
clone size: once
V gene: TRBV25-1
CDR3 DNA: TGTGCCAGCAGTGAGGATCCGGGACTGCTAGATTCACCCCTCCACTTT
CDR3 protein: CASSEDPGLLDSPLHF

J gene: TRBJ2-5
D gene: TRBD2
clone size: -
V gene: TRBV7-2
CDR3 DNA: TGTGCCAGCAGCTGGACTAGCGGGAATCAAGAGACCCAGTACTTC
CDR3 protein: CASSWTSGNQETQYF

J gene: TRBJ1-5
D gene: TRBD1
clone size: -
V gene: TRBV30
CDR3 DNA: TGTGCCTGGAGCAAGCCAGGGGGTTGGAATCAGCCCCAGCATTTT
CDR3 protein: CAWSKPGGWNQPQHF

J gene: TRBJ2-3
D gene: -
clone size: once
V gene: TRBV2
CDR3 DNA: TGTGCCAGCATGGGGGACTCGGTCGGAGGTACGCAGTATTTT
CDR3 protein: CASMGDSVGGTQYF

J gene: TRBJ2-7
D gene: TRBD2
clone size: -
V gene: TRBV7-9
CDR3 DNA: TGTGCCAGCAGCTTTTTCGAGCGGGGGGCTTCTCCCTACGAGCAGTACTTC
CDR3 protein: CASSFFERGASPYEQYF

J gene: TRBJ2-3
D gene: TRBD2
clone size: -
V gene: TRBV4-3
CDR3 DNA: TGCGCCAGCAGCCAAGAAAGGGGCGGGGGGGCAGATACGCAGTATTTT
CDR3 protein: CASSQERGGGADTQYF

J gene: TRBJ2-1
D gene: -
clone size: -
V gene: TRBV14
CDR3 DNA: TGTGCCAGCAGCCAACCCGGCAGGGCAAATGAGCAGTTCTTC
CDR3 protein: CASSQPGRANEQFF

J gene: TRBJ1-6
D gene: -
clone size: -
V gene: TRBV18
CDR3 DNA: TGTGCCAGCTCCCTCGGGGGGGGGAATAATTCACCCCTCCACTTT
CDR3 protein: CASSLGGGNNSPLHF

J gene: TRBJ1-2
D gene: TRBD1
clone size: few
V gene: TRBV13
CDR3 DNA: TGTGCCAGCAGCTCGGACAGGGGGCGTGGTGGCTACACCTTC
CDR3 protein: CASSSDRGRGGYTF

J gene: TRBJ1-1
D gene: -
clone size: few
V gene: TRBV7-9
CDR3 DNA: TGTGCCAGCAGGCCCGGAGTTTCCGCTGAAGCTTTCTTT
CDR3 protein: CASRPGVSAEAFF

J gene: TRBJ1-2
D gene: TRBD1
clone size: -
V gene: TRBV30
CDR3 DNA: TGTGCCTGGAGTGCAGGGGGAGGCTACACCTTC
CDR3 protein: CAWSAGGGYTF

J gene: TRBJ2-3
D gene: -
clone size: -
V gene: TRBV19
CDR3 DNA: TGTGCCAGTAGTCGGTGGGATACGCAGTATTTT
CDR3 protein: CASSRWDTQYF

J gene: TRBJ2-7
D gene: TRBD2
clone size: few
V gene: TRBV28
CDR3 DNA: TGTGCCAGCAGTCCGGGGGACGGGAGGGCCCCCTACTTC
CDR3 protein: CASSPGDGRAPYF

J gene: TRBJ1-2
D gene: -
clone size: -
V gene: TRBV12-3/TRBV12-4
CDR3 DNA: TGTGCCAGCGCCCCAAGCGGCAGGGGAGGCTACACCTTC
CDR3 protein: CASAPSGRGGYTF

J gene: TRBJ2-7
D gene: TRBD1
clone size: -
V gene: TRBV11-1
CDR3 DNA: TGTGCCAGCAGCTTAGGACAGGGGGGTGAGCAGTACTTC
CDR3 protein: CASSLGQGGEQYF

J gene: TRBJ2-3
D gene: TRBD1
clone size: -
V gene: TRBV11-3
CDR3 DNA: TGTGCCAGCAGCAAAACAGGGGGCCGACCTGATACGCAGTATTTT
CDR3 protein: CASSKTGGRPDTQYF

J gene: TRBJ1-1
D gene: -
clone size: -
V gene: TRBV11-3
CDR3 DNA: TGTGCCAGCAGCTTAGCAGGCGTGAACACTGAAGCTTTCTTT
CDR3 protein: CASSLAGVNTEAFF

J gene: TRBJ1-2
D gene: TRBD1
clone size: -
V gene: TRBV5-1
CDR3 DNA: TGCGCCAGCAGCTTGTCCCAGGGGGACTATGGCTACACCTTC
CDR3 protein: CASSLSQGDYGYTF

J gene: TRBJ2-5
D gene: -
clone size: -
V gene: TRBV12-3/TRBV12-4
CDR3 DNA: TGTGCCAGCAGTTTCAAAGAGACCCAGTACTTC
CDR3 protein: CASSFKETQYF

J gene: TRBJ1-6
D gene: TRBD1
clone size: -
V gene: TRBV6-5
CDR3 DNA: TGTGCCAGCAGGGACAGGGGCTCCTATAATTCACCCCTCCACTTT
CDR3 protein: CASRDRGSYNSPLHF

J gene: TRBJ2-7
D gene: TRBD1
clone size: -
V gene: TRBV5-5
CDR3 DNA: TGTGCCAGCAGCTTGGTCTCGGGACAGGGAAGGGTAGACGAGCAGTACTTC
CDR3 protein: CASSLVSGQGRVDEQYF

J gene: TRBJ1-1
D gene: -
clone size: -
V gene: TRBV19
CDR3 DNA: TGTGCCAGTAGCCGGGCCGCAGGAGGCACTGAAGCTTTCTTT
CDR3 protein: CASSRAAGGTEAFF

J gene: TRBJ2-7
D gene: TRBD1
clone size: -
V gene: TRBV5-1
CDR3 DNA: TGCGCCAGCAGCCCCTGGACAGGACTCTCCTACGAGCAGTACTTC
CDR3 protein: CASSPWTGLSYEQYF

J gene: TRBJ1-2
D gene: -
clone size: -
V gene: TRBV6-5
CDR3 DNA: TGTGCCAGCAGTTACTCCGCCAGTAACTATGGCTACACCTTC
CDR3 protein: CASSYSASNYGYTF

J gene: TRBJ1-6
D gene: TRBD1
clone size: -
V gene: TRBV12-5
CDR3 DNA: TGTGCTAGTGGTAAAGGGGAGCAGGGGGCACCCCTCCACTTT
CDR3 protein: CASGKGEQGAPLHF

J gene: TRBJ2-1
D gene: -
clone size: -
V gene: TRBV29-1
CDR3 DNA: TGCAGCGTTGCAGGGTACAATGAGCAGTTCTTC
CDR3 protein: CSVAGYNEQFF

J gene: TRBJ2-2
D gene: -
clone size: -
V gene: TRBV4-3
CDR3 DNA: TGCGCCAGCACACCAGGGACAACGAACACCGGGGAGCTGTTTTTT
CDR3 protein: CASTPGTTNTGELFF

J gene: TRBJ2-2
D gene: -
clone size: -
V gene: TRBV27
CDR3 DNA: TGTGCCAGCACCACTTGGCGGGGTTGGACCGGGGAGCTGTTTTTT
CDR3 protein: CASTTWRGWTGELFF

J gene: TRBJ1-1
D gene: -
clone size: -
V gene: TRBV30
CDR3 DNA: TGTGCCTGGAACTTGGGAGGGTTTACTGAAGCTTTCTTT
CDR3 protein: CAWNLGGFTEAFF

J gene: TRBJ2-2
D gene: -
clone size: -
V gene: TRBV29-1
CDR3 DNA: TGCAGCGCCACAGGGCAGGGAGGGCCCACCGGGGAGCTGTTTTTT
CDR3 protein: CSATGQGGPTGELFF

J gene: TRBJ2-3
D gene: -
clone size: -
V gene: TRBV29-1
CDR3 DNA: TGCAGCGTTGACCTAGCCGCAGATACGCAGTATTTT
CDR3 protein: CSVDLAADTQYF

J gene: TRBJ2-5
D gene: TRBD1
clone size: once
V gene: TRBV2
CDR3 DNA: TGTGCCAGTCGACACAGGGGGTCGGGAGAGACCCAGTACTTC
CDR3 protein: CASRHRGSGETQYF

J gene: TRBJ1-1
D gene: -
clone size: -
V gene: TRBV21-1
CDR3 DNA: TGTGCCAGCAGCATAACCGGACAGGGACTCAACACTGAAGCTTTCTTT
CDR3 protein: CASSITGQGLNTEAFF

J gene: TRBJ2-7
D gene: -
clone size: few
V gene: TRBV7-2
CDR3 DNA: TGTGCCAGCAGCTTAGGAACAGGACATTCCTACGAGCAGTACTTC
CDR3 protein: CASSLGTGHSYEQYF

J gene: TRBJ2-2
D gene: -
clone size: once
V gene: TRBV5-4
CDR3 DNA: TGTGCCAGCAGCCCTCAACGGGACACCGGGGAGCTGTTTTTT
CDR3 protein: CASSPQRDTGELFF

J gene: TRBJ1-5
D gene: TRBD1
clone size: -
V gene: TRBV18
CDR3 DNA: TGTGCCAGCTCAGCCGACAGGGGGCATCAGCCCCAGCATTTT
CDR3 protein: CASSADRGHQPQHF

J gene: TRBJ1-1
D gene: -
clone size: few
V gene: TRBV7-6
CDR3 DNA: TGTGCCAGCAGCTTAGGGTCTGGGGCCACTGAAGCTTTCTTT
CDR3 protein: CASSLGSGATEAFF

J gene: TRBJ2-3
D gene: TRBD2
clone size: -
V gene: TRBV4-3
CDR3 DNA: TGCGCCAGCAGCCAAGCTAATGGCATGATAGCGGGGGGAGATACGCAGTATTTT
CDR3 protein: CASSQANGMIAGGDTQYF

J gene: TRBJ2-2
D gene: TRBD2
clone size: -
V gene: TRBV30
CDR3 DNA: TGTGCCTGGAGTAAGACTAGCGGCCTGAACACCGGGGAGCTGTTTTTT
CDR3 protein: CAWSKTSGLNTGELFF

J gene: TRBJ2-3
D gene: TRBD2
clone size: -
V gene: TRBV7-9
CDR3 DNA: TGTGCCAGCAGCAACCCCGTCGGGCTAGCGGGGGAAGATACGCGGTATTTT
CDR3 protein: CASSNPVGLAGEDTRYF

J gene: TRBJ1-5
D gene: -
clone size: -
V gene: TRBV3-1/TRBV3-2
CDR3 DNA: TGTGCCAGCAGCCAAATTAGTAGCAATCAGCCCCAGCATTTT
CDR3 protein: CASSQISSNQPQHF

J gene: TRBJ2-5
D gene: -
clone size: -
V gene: TRBV7-9
CDR3 DNA: TGTGCCAGCAGCTTATCCGGGGGACCTCAAGAGACCCAGTACTTC
CDR3 protein: CASSLSGGPQETQYF

J gene: TRBJ1-2
D gene: -
clone size: -
V gene: TRBV9
CDR3 DNA: TGTGCCAGCAGCACACGAACATCGGGCTATGGCTACACCTTC
CDR3 protein: CASSTRTSGYGYTF

J gene: TRBJ2-7
D gene: TRBD1
clone size: -
V gene: TRBV5-6
CDR3 DNA: TGTGCCAGCAGTCGACCGGAGGGACAGGGGGCCTACGAGCAGTACTTC
CDR3 protein: CASSRPEGQGAYEQYF

J gene: TRBJ2-3
D gene: -
clone size: -
V gene: TRBV10-3
CDR3 DNA: TGTGCCATCAGCGGCGAAAAGGCCCGACAGCCGAGCACAGATACGCAGTATTTT
CDR3 protein: CAISGEKARQPSTDTQYF

J gene: TRBJ1-1
D gene: TRBD1
clone size: -
V gene: TRBV10-3
CDR3 DNA: TGTGCCATCAGCGAACAGGGGACTCATGAAGCTTTCTTT
CDR3 protein: CAISEQGTHEAFF

J gene: TRBJ1-1
D gene: TRBD1
clone size: -
V gene: TRBV9
CDR3 DNA: TGTGCCAGCAGCGTAGAGGGACAGGGCCGGACTGAAGCTTTCTTT
CDR3 protein: CASSVEGQGRTEAFF